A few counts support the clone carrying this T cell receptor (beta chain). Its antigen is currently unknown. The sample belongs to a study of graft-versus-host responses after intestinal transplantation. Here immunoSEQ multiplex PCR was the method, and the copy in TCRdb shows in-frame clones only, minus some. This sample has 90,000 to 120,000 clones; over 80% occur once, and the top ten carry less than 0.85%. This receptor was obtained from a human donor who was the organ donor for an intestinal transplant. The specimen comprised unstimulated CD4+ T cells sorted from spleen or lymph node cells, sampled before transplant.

CDR3 sequence reads: CASSRDSNQPQHF. CDR3 bases: TGTGCCAGCAGTCGAGATAGCAATCAGCCCCAGCATTTT. The genes are TRBV6-5 and TRBJ1-5; the D is unclear. Trimming left V 5 bases short and J 0 bases short, with 5 bases between. The CDR3 is made up of 13 amino acids. The germline V gene has CDR1 MNHEY and CDR2 SVGAGI.